A single T cell receptor (beta chain) is shown here with its context. This entry belongs to a study of blood T cell repertoires in COVID-19. Across the whole study: Acute-phase and convalescent COVID-19 samples originated in the United States, Italy and Spain. T cells, B-cell-depleted T cells, or PBMCs provided the cDNA or gDNA that served as material.

One Seattle source followed patients from active infection through their disease course. Trimming removed 5 bases from V and 3 bases from J, with 10 bases in between. CDR3 length: 13 residues. In germline, CDR1 is MNHEY, CDR2 SVGAGI. The table came from immunoSEQ multiplex PCR; TCRdb's copy has only in-frame clones and leaves some out. The table has around 160,000 clones, approximately 85% seen once; the top ten hold approximately 8%. This clonotype was obtained from a woman aged 55-69 years with COVID-19, enrolled during active disease. Material for sequencing was peripheral blood. The chain carries TRBV6-5 and TRBJ1-2; D perhaps matches TRBD1 (6 bases). CDR3 sequence: CASSRTAYYGYTF. The CDR3 DNA follows: TGTGCCAGCAGTCGGACAGCCTACTATGGCTACACCTTC.